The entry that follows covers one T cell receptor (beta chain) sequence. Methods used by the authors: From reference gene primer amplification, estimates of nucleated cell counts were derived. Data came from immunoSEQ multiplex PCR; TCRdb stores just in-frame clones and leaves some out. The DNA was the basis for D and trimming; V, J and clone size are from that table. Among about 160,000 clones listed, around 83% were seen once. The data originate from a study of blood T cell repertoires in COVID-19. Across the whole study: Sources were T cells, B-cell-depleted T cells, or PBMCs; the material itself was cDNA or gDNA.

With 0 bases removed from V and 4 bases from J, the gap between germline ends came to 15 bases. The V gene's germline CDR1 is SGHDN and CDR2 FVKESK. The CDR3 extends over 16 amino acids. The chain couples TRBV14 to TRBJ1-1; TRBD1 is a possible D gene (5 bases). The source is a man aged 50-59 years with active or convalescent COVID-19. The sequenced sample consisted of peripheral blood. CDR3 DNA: TGTGCCAGCAGCCAAGATCCTTCAGGGCGGATCACTGAAGCTTTCTTT. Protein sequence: CASSQDPSGRITEAFF. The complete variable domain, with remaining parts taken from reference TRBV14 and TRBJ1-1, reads EAGVTQFPSHSVIEKGQTVTLRCDPISGHDNLYWYRRVMGKEIKFLLHFVKESKQDESGMPNNRFLAERTGGTYSTLKVQPAELEDSGVYFCASSQDPSGRITEAFFGQGTRLTVV.